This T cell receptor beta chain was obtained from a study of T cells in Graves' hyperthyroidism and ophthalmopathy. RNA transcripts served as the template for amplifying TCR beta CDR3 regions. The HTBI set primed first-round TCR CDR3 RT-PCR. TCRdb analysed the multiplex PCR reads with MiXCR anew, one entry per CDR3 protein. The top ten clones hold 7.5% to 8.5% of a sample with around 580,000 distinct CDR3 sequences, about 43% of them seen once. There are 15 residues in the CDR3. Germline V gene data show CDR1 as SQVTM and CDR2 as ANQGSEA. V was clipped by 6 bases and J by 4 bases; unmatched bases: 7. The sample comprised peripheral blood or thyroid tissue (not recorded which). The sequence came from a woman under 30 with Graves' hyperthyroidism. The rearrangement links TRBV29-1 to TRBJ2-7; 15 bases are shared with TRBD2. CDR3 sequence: CSVRTSGRAGYEQYF. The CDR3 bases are TGCAGCGTCAGGACTAGCGGGAGGGCCGGGTACGAGCAGTACTTC.